This T cell receptor beta chain was captured by sequencing in a study of cytomegalovirus exposure and HLA in healthy donors. Overall study results and limits: Rare TCR sequences dominated, though some public TCRs recurred in many donors. Among the sequence variants, a highly shared cluster was likely an artifact of sequencing.

The germline V gene has CDR1 SGHNT and CDR2 YYREEE (reference sequence). This CDR3 contains 16 residues. Trimming removed 6 bases from V and 2 bases from J; junction bases left unmatched: 11. The study ran its PCR with 60 Vbeta and 13 Jbeta primers. Measured with immunoSEQ multiplex PCR; TCRdb has only the in-frame clones, and not every one. The profile covers fewer than 150,000 clones, with roughly 70% appearing a single time and 11% taken by the ten largest. In the case of this clone: Its matching antigen is unknown.

V gene TRBV5-4 combines with J gene TRBJ2-3; TRBD2 agrees at 8 bases. The clonotype comes from a woman aged 45 to 65 in good health and CMV-seropositive. The sample consisted of PBMCs. The CDR3, as DNA: TGTGCCAGCACCAATTGGCCGGGACTAGACACAGATACGCAGTATTTT. Its protein is CASTNWPGLDTDTQYF.